This TCR beta chain is drawn from a study of cytomegalovirus exposure and HLA in healthy donors. The study's findings and limits: According to the study, around 180 TCR beta chains were cytomegalovirus-associated.

The CDR3 contains 13 residues. After removal of 8 bases from V and 5 bases from J, the junction contained 4 bases not matched to a gene. Germline CDR1 and CDR2: LNHDA and SQIVND (reference sequence). The PCR employed 60 Vbeta primers together with 13 Jbeta primers. Authors' processing steps: In a later analysis, the count reached tens of millions of unique TCR beta chains, with roughly 9.9 million shared. TCRdb's copy holds only in-frame clones and misses some; the assay was immunoSEQ multiplex PCR. From that table come the V and J calls and clone size; the DNA was used to work out D and trimming. In the table there are over 130,000 clones, roughly 65% of which are singletons. Concerning this clone itself: As yet, its antigen is unknown.

Nominally healthy donors provided the samples, though records likely missed some immune exposures. The sequence was obtained from a woman in her thirties in good health and CMV-seronegative. The material sequenced was PBMCs. The chain is built from TRBV19 and TRBJ2-3, with TRBD1 identical over 10 bases. The CDR3, as DNA: TGTGCCAGTCGGACAGGGGGGGTAGATACGCAGTATTTT. Translation gives CASRTGGVDTQYF.